This T cell receptor (beta chain) was recovered during a study of T cells in narcolepsy. On the study more broadly: Patients with NT1 or NT2 and healthy control donors were enrolled. Study results and caveats: Healthy controls reportedly lacked the autoreactive clonotypes serially found in patients' blood. Autoreactive HCRT-specific and TRIB2-specific clonotypes were marked in same-patient CSF-versus-blood CD4+ comparisons.

To note about this clone: Its cognate antigen is unknown.

Some clones are missing from TCRdb's copy, which holds only in-frame ones; the method was immunoSEQ multiplex PCR. The table shows about 40,000 clones, with approximately 88% occurring only once. The CDR3 extends over 16 amino acids. Trimming removed 6 bases from V and 5 bases from J; junction bases left unmatched: 10. CDR1 is SGHRS and CDR2 is YFSETQ in the germline V gene. The TCR sequence derives from a human donor with narcolepsy. The chain recombines TRBV5-1 with TRBJ2-1; 11 bases map to TRBD1. The sequencing input was CD45RA- memory CD4+ T cells from PBMCs. The CDR3 here is CASNSEGTGGNNEQFF. The CDR3 DNA reads as TGCGCCAGCAACTCGGAGGGGACAGGGGGGAACAATGAGCAGTTCTTC. Using reference TRBV5-1 and TRBJ2-1 for the parts outside the CDR3, the full variable domain is KAGVTQTPRYLIKTRGQQVTLSCSPISGHRSVSWYQQTPGQGLQFLFEYFSETQRNKGNFPGRFSGRQFSNSRSEMNVSTLELGDSALYLCASNSEGTGGNNEQFFGPGTRLTVL.